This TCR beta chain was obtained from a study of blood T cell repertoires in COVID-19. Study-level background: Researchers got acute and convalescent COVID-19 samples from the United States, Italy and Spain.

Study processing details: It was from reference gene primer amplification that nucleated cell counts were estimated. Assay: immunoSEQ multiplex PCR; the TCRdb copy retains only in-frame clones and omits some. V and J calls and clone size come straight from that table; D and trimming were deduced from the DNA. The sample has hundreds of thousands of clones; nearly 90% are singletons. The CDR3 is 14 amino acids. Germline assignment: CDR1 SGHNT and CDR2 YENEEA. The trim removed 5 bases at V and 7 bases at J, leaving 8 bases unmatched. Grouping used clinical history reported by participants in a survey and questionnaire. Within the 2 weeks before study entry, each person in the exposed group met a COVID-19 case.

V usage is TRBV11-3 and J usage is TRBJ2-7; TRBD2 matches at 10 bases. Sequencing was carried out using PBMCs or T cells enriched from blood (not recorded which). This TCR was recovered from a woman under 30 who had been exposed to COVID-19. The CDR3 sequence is CASSPLAGSLEQYF. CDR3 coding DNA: TGTGCCAGCAGCCCACTAGCGGGATCTTTGGAGCAGTACTTC. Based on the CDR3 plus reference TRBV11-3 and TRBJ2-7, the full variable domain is EAGVVQSPRYKIIEKKQPVAFWCNPISGHNTLYWYLQNLGQGPELLIRYENEEAVDDSQLPKDRFSAERLKGVDSTLKIQPAELGDSAVYLCASSPLAGSLEQYFGPGTRLTVT.